These 15 T cell receptor beta chains came from one sample sequenced in a study of tumor-infiltrating lymphocytes in primary liver carcinoma. Germline DNA was extracted alongside blood RNA, which was obtained from unsorted whole blood. Synthesis of TCR beta cDNA was carried out from approximately 470 ng total RNA with a constant-region primer. Each TCR beta library was derived from three nested multiplex PCR rounds that employed slightly modified ARM-PCR. The first two PCR rounds used TRBV1-TRBV30 primers with a Cbeta primer, around 10 cycles each. TCRdb independently ran MiXCR on the multiplex PCR reads; one entry per CDR3 protein. Of 330,000 or so distinct CDR3 sequences listed, almost 65% are singletons. The sequenced sample consisted of peripheral blood. These receptors originate from a man in his forties with primary liver carcinoma and hepatitis B virus infection.

Note on this clonotype: One base away lies a much larger clone, so this may be a sequencing read error. This chain joins TRBV6-2 or TRBV6-3 and TRBJ2-7; 9 bases are a match to TRBD2. Germline trimming cut 5 bases from V and 4 bases from J; bases unmatched to any gene: 6. CDR3 length: 14 amino acids. Germline values: CDR1 MNHEY, CDR2 SVGEGT. CDR3 residues: CASSTQAGGYEQYF. DNA of the CDR3: TGTGCCAGCAGTACTCAAGCGGGAGGTTACGAGCAGTACTTC.

As for this clonotype: A much bigger clone sits one base away, suggesting this may be a read error. The chain is built from TRBV6-5 and TRBJ2-6, with 10 bases identical to TRBD1. V gave up 0 bases and J gave up 4 bases; unmatched junction bases: 21. Germline values: CDR1 MNHEY, CDR2 SVGAGI. The CDR3 is 23 residues long. The CDR3 loop reads CASSYSKGQGKGPPWVGANVLTF. Written as DNA, the CDR3 is TGTGCCAGCAGTTACTCGAAGGGACAGGGGAAGGGCCCACCTTGGGTGGGGGCCAACGTCCTGACTTTC.

In the case of this clonotype: Given the absence of the conserved phenylalanine or tryptophan at the CDR3 end, a read error is likely. No DNA is shown, since the ends of the CDR3 on it are uncertain; the CDR3 is the one TCRdb lists. The CDR3 loop is CASGGQETKYL. The chain is built from TRBV12-3 or TRBV12-4 and TRBJ2-5. The CDR3 spans 11 amino acids, including both terminal residues.

This clonotype occurred a few times. This may come from a read error, since a much larger clone is one base off. The rearrangement joins TRBV4-2 to TRBJ1-5; TRBD1 is a possible D gene (6 bases). CDR1 and CDR2 (germline): LGHNA, YNFKEQ. V lost 1 base, J lost 3 bases, and 10 bases lay in between. The CDR3 loop spans 15 amino acids. The CDR3 DNA reads TGTGCCAGCAGCCAAGGGACAGCCTACAATCAGCCCCAGCATTTT. It translates to CASSQGTAYNQPQHF.

This clonotype was observed a few times. V usage is TRBV11-3 and J usage is TRBJ1-1; D is uncertain. The ends were cut back, 5 bases at V and 0 bases at J, with 7 bases in the middle. Germline lookup yields CDR1 SGHNT and CDR2 YENEEA. This CDR3 region has 13 residues. CDR3: CASSVNMNTEAFF. In DNA form, the CDR3 reads TGTGCCAGCAGCGTTAATATGAACACTGAAGCTTTCTTT.

This clonotype has a single count. The genes are TRBV28 and TRBJ1-4, with a weak D call TRBD1 (5 bases). From germline, CDR1 is MDHEN and CDR2 SYDVKM. The CDR3 contains 15 residues. With 5 bases removed from V and 7 bases from J, the gap between germline ends came to 17 bases. The CDR3 nucleotides are TGTGCCAGCAGTACCCGACAGTGGGCCGGTGAAAAACTGTTTTTT. This encodes CASSTRQWAGEKLFF.

Concerning this clonotype: This may be a read error: a much more frequent sequence differs by one nucleotide. The V call is TRBV4-3, the J call TRBJ2-1; D gene uncertain. The V gene's germline CDR1 is LGHNA and CDR2 YSLEER. The CDR3 is 15 residues long. CDR3 in DNA: TGCGCCAGCAGCCAAGATCCCAGAGTGAACAATGAGCTGTTCTTC. This gives the protein CASSQDPRVNNELFF.

The chain recombines TRBV5-1 with TRBJ2-7, with D perhaps matching TRBD2 (5 bases). Looked up from germline, CDR1 is SGHRS and CDR2 is YFSETQ. V gave up 0 bases and J gave up 3 bases, with 13 bases separating them. The CDR3 is made up of 15 amino acids. The CDR3 spells CASSLVTTEDYEQYF. In nucleotides, the CDR3 is TGCGCCAGCAGCTTGGTGACTACAGAGGACTACGAGCAGTACTTC. The variable domain in full, completed from reference TRBV5-1 and TRBJ2-7, reads KAGVTQTPRYLIKTRGQQVTLSCSPISGHRSVSWYQQTPGQGLQFLFEYFSETQRNKGNFPGRFSGRQFSNSRSEMNVSTLELGDSALYLCASSLVTTEDYEQYFGPGTRLTVT.

Written as DNA, the CDR3 is TGTGCCAGCAGCTCAGGGAGGGTGGGTTCACCCCTCCACTTT. Protein: CASSSGRVGSPLHF. V gene TRBV5-4 combines with J gene TRBJ1-6; possibly TRBD1 for D (5 bases). V lost 3 bases to trimming and J lost 9 bases, with 13 bases between them. CDR1 is SGHNT, CDR2 YYREEE, per germline (reference sequence). CDR3 size: 14 residues.

Points on this clonotype: Possible read error: a much larger clone is one base away. This chain joins TRBV5-4 and TRBJ2-7; possibly TRBD1 for D (6 bases). CDR3 size: 14 residues. V was shortened by 4 bases and J by 4 bases, with 15 bases between the two germline ends. Germline CDR1 is SGHNT and CDR2 is YYREEE (reference sequence). DNA of the CDR3: TGTGCCAGCAGCCCCGGGACAAACCATTACGAGCAGTACTTC. It encodes CASSPGTNHYEQYF.

This clonotype came up a few times. This chain links TRBV10-3 with TRBJ1-2; tentative D call: TRBD1 (6 bases). This CDR3 has 18 amino acids. Germline-derived CDR1 and CDR2 are ENHRY and SYGVKD. V was shortened by 2 bases and J by 7 bases, with 26 bases between the two germline ends. For the CDR3, the DNA is TGTGCCATCAGTGAGCGACAGGATTCGGGCCCCCGGGAGAGTGGCTACACCTTC. This gives the protein CAISERQDSGPRESGYTF.

The chain employs TRBV13 and TRBJ1-4, with unresolved D. Trimming stripped 2 bases from V and 5 bases from J, with 3 bases between. The CDR3 consists of 12 residues. Germline CDR1 PRHDT, CDR2 FYEKMQ (reference sequence). The CDR3 DNA reads as TGTGCCAGCAGCTTAATGAATGAAAAACTGTTTTTT. Its protein is CASSLMNEKLFF. Combining the CDR3 with reference TRBV13 and TRBJ1-4 gives the whole variable domain AAGVIQSPRHLIKEKRETATLKCYPIPRHDTVYWYQQGPGQDPQFLISFYEKMQSDKGSIPDRFSAQQFSDYHSELNMSSLELGDSALYFCASSLMNEKLFFGSGTQLSVL.

In regard to this clonotype: Germline and junction disagree at one end, which may indicate a read error. The chain has TRBV5-6 and TRBJ2-7; D unresolved. From germline, CDR1 is SGHDT and CDR2 YYEEEE. The CDR3 runs 12 residues. The CDR3 nucleotides read TGTGCCAACAGCCTTAGAAGGGACGAGCAGTACTTC. It yields the protein CANSLRRDEQYF. Together with reference TRBV5-6 and TRBJ2-7, the CDR3 gives the full variable domain: DAGVTQSPTHLIKTRGQQVTLRCSPKSGHDTVSWYQQALGQGPQFIFQYYEEEERQRGNFPDRFSGHQFPNYSSELNVNALLLGDSALYLCANSLRRDEQYFGPGTRLTVT.

A remark on this clonotype: One junction end does not reproduce the germline sequence, and a read error may be involved. The gene calls are TRBV6-6 and TRBJ2-7; 9 nucleotides align to TRBD2. This CDR3 contains 19 residues. CDR1 MNHNY and CDR2 SVGAGI come from the germline V gene (reference sequence). This CDR3 reads CASSYLSGGWPEGSYEQYF. The CDR3 bases are TGCGCCAGCAGTTACCTCAGCGGGGGGTGGCCGGAGGGCTCCTACGAGCAGTACTTC.

About this clonotype itself: Germline is not matched at one junction end, which may reflect a read error. The chain recombines TRBV11-2 with TRBJ2-5; 7 bases map to TRBD2. This CDR3 has 18 residues. Germline CDR1 is SGHAT and CDR2 is FQNNGV. CDR3: CTSSSAGLALGKKETQYF. DNA for the CDR3: TGTACCAGCAGCTCAGCGGGGCTAGCCCTGGGAAAAAAAGAGACCCAGTACTTC.